This entry features one TCR beta chain sequence. Its cognate antigen is unknown. Clones were read by immunoSEQ multiplex PCR, and TCRdb kept only the in-frame ones, dropping some. The sample lists about 2.4 million clones; roughly 93% were seen once. The data derive from a study of shared clonotypes between healthy human individuals. Regarding the study as a whole: A limitation of the genetic and exposure-history diversity represented arose from few donors. Sequencing depth was expected to affect clonotype sharing among donors.

Donors were healthy HIV-negative adults without recent acute infections or vaccinations. This CDR3 is built from 15 residues. Between the trimmed V and J ends, which lost 0 bases and 4 bases, there was a span of 12 bases. Germline values: CDR1 ENHRY, CDR2 SYGVKD. This receptor was identified in a man aged 18 to 30 in good health. Some clones in this sample may be carry-over from other donors' samples. Material for sequencing was naive CD4+ T cells from PBMCs. Indicated subset: CD45RA+ positively selected. The V and J genes are TRBV10-3 and TRBJ1-2; D not certain. The CDR3 DNA reads as TGTGCCATCAGTGAGTCCGACGGGTCCGGCTATGGCTACACCTTC. It codes for CAISESDGSGYGYTF.